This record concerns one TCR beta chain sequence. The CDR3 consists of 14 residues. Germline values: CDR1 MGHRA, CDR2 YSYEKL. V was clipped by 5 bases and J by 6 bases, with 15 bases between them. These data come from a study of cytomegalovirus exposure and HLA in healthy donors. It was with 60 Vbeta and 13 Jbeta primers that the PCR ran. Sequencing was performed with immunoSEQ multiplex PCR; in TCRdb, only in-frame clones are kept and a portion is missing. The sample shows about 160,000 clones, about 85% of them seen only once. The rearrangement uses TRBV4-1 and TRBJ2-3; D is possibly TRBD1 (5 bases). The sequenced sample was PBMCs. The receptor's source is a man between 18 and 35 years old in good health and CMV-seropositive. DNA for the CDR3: TGCGCCAGCAGCGCCGAGACAGCCCCGGATACGCAGTATTTT. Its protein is CASSAETAPDTQYF.